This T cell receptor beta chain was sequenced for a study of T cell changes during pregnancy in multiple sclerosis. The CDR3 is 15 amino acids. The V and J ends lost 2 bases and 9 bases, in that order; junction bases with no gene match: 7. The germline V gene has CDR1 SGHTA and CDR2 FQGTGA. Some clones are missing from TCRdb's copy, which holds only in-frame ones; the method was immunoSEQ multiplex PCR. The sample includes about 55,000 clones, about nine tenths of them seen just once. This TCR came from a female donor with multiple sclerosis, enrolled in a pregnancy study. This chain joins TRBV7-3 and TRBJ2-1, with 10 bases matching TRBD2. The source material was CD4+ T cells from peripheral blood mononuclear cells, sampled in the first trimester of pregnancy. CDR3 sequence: CASSLGLAVVSEQFF. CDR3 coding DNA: TGTGCCAGCAGCTTAGGACTAGCGGTCGTAAGTGAGCAGTTCTTC.